This passage covers 6 T cell receptor beta chains from one sample sequenced in a study of CD8+ T cells in alopecia areata. RNA was extracted and reverse transcribed into cDNA as the sequencing template. Assay used: immunoSEQ multiplex PCR; TCRdb lists only in-frame clones, some missing. The sample holds tens of thousands of clones, roughly 28% seen once. Treatment given: oral pan-JAK inhibitor, 5-10 mg twice daily. Sequencing used CD8+ T cells sorted from blood, obtained at week 4, from a patient treated with tofacitinib. These receptor sequences come from a human donor with alopecia areata.

There are a few counts of this clone. The gene calls are TRBV28 and TRBJ2-6; no definite D call. Per germline, CDR1 MDHEN and CDR2 SYDVKM. Trimming shortened V by 7 bases and J by 0 bases, and 16 bases separated the two germline ends. The CDR3 loop spans 17 amino acids. The CDR3 region is CASKEAELVSGANVLTF. The CDR3 DNA is TGTGCCAGCAAAGAAGCTGAACTCGTCTCTGGGGCCAACGTCCTGACTTTC. Full variable domain (missing parts from reference TRBV28 and TRBJ2-6): DVKVTQSSRYLVKRTGEKVFLECVQDMDHENMFWYRQDPGLGLRLIYFSYDVKMKEKGDIPEGYSVSREKKERFSLILESASTNQTSMYLCASKEAELVSGANVLTFGAGSRLTVL.

This clone was counted between two and nine times. This chain joins TRBV4-2 and TRBJ2-7, with TRBD1 matching 7 bases. Germline V lookup: CDR1 LGHNA, CDR2 YNFKEQ. The CDR3 is 16 amino acids. The V segment lost 1 base and the J segment 5 bases; nucleotides outside the gene matches: 11. DNA of the CDR3: TGTGCCAGCAGCCAAGGTGGGCGACAGGGAAGGAACGAGCAGTACTTC. It encodes CASSQGGRQGRNEQYF.

This chain connects TRBV11-1 to TRBJ2-3; TRBD2 matches 7 bases. With 5 bases clipped from V and 4 bases from J, the junction kept 6 bases outside the gene matches. The CDR3 length is 14 residues. Germline-derived CDR1 and CDR2 are SGHAT and FQDESV (reference sequence). The CDR3 region is CASSPQGGSDTQYF. The CDR3, as DNA: TGTGCCAGCAGCCCCCAGGGAGGGTCAGATACGCAGTATTTT.

This clone was found a few times. J is TRBJ2-3 and V is TRBV5-1; no clear D gene. CDR1 is SGHRS and CDR2 is YFSETQ in the germline V gene. Trimming took off 0 bases at V and 0 bases at J, with 5 bases between the two ends. The CDR3 is made up of 14 amino acids. CDR3 DNA: TGCGCCAGCAGCTTGGTTGGGAGCACAGATACGCAGTATTTT. Translated: CASSLVGSTDTQYF.

About this clone itself: At one end, the junction sequence differs from germline, possibly due to a read error. This rearrangement joins TRBV29-1 to TRBJ2-7, with 8 bases that match TRBD2. The germline CDR1 and CDR2 sequences are SQVTM and ANQGSEA. The CDR3 is 13 amino acids. CDR3 nucleotides: TGCAGCGTCGAAGCGGGGGTTTCCTACGAGCAGTACTTC. This encodes CSVEAGVSYEQYF.

The chain is built from TRBV30 and TRBJ2-7, with TRBD1 identical over 7 bases. The V segment lost 5 bases and the J segment 4 bases; nucleotides outside the gene matches: 8. The CDR3 spans 13 residues. Germline CDR1 is GTSNPN and CDR2 is SVGIG (reference sequence). The CDR3 DNA is TGTGCCTGGTGCGGACAGGCCGCTTACGAGCAGTACTTC. Amino acids: CAWCGQAAYEQYF.